The 15 T cell receptor beta chains reported below all come from one sample, sequenced in a study of T cells in Graves' hyperthyroidism and ophthalmopathy. RNA transcripts gave rise to amplified TCR beta CDR3 regions. TCR CDR3 regions were first amplified by RT-PCR with HTBI primers. TCRdb used MiXCR to reprocess the multiplex PCR reads, holding one entry per CDR3 protein. Of 300,000 to 450,000 distinct CDR3 sequences listed, about 15% are singletons. The specimen sequenced was blood. These receptors were collected from a young woman with Graves' hyperthyroidism.

Remarks on this clonotype: A much larger clone sits a single nucleotide away, making a read error possible. The J gene is TRBJ1-5, the V gene TRBV24-1; no definite D call. The CDR3 runs 13 residues. CDR1 and CDR2 (germline): KGHDR, SFDVKD. V lost 5 bases and J lost 2, with 6 bases in between. The CDR3 reads CATSVGRNQPQHF. The CDR3 DNA follows: TGTGCCACCAGTGTAGGACGCAATCAGCCCCAGCATTTT.

This clonotype was picked up a small number of times. The chain couples TRBV12-3 or TRBV12-4 to TRBJ1-1; D remains ambiguous. Trimming cost V 7 bases and J 10 bases, with 16 bases left between them. The CDR3 consists of 12 residues. The CDR3 DNA sequence: TGTGCCAGCACCTTGGTGGGGTCCGGAGCTTTCTTT. It specifies CASTLVGSGAFF.

This clonotype showed up many times. The gene calls are TRBV11-3 and TRBJ2-7; the match to TRBD2 covers 8 bases. Germline lookup yields CDR1 SGHNT and CDR2 YENEEA. This CDR3 is built from 12 residues. Trimming took 5 bases from V and 6 from J; bases not matched to a gene: 3. This CDR3 is CASSPGTSEQYF. The CDR3 nucleotides read TGTGCCAGCAGCCCAGGGACTAGCGAGCAGTACTTC. The full variable domain, completed using reference TRBV11-3 and TRBJ2-7, is EAGVVQSPRYKIIEKKQPVAFWCNPISGHNTLYWYLQNLGQGPELLIRYENEEAVDDSQLPKDRFSAERLKGVDSTLKIQPAELGDSAVYLCASSPGTSEQYFGPGTRLTVT.

This sequence joins TRBV2 and TRBJ2-2; D gene ambiguous. The CDR3 extends over 16 amino acids. Germline V gene sequence: CDR1 SNHLY, CDR2 FYNNEI. V lost 3 bases and J 4 bases, leaving 15 bases between the germline ends. The CDR3 protein is CASSEPQDDGTGELFF. In DNA form, the CDR3 reads TGTGCCAGCAGTGAGCCCCAAGACGATGGCACCGGGGAGCTGTTTTTT.

This clonotype was picked up many times. Here the CDR3 reads CASSLSRGTSGENEQFF. As DNA, the CDR3 is TGTGCCAGCAGCCTTTCGAGAGGGACTAGCGGTGAGAATGAGCAGTTCTTC. V and J are TRBV3-1 and TRBJ2-1; 11 nucleotides line up with TRBD2. There are 17 residues in the CDR3. The junction had 12 bases not matched to a gene; V was cut back by 4 bases and J by 7 bases. Looked up from germline, CDR1 is LGHDT and CDR2 is YNNKEL (reference sequence).

This clonotype was observed many times. V is TRBV10-2 and J is TRBJ2-7; D is unclear. Trimming shortened V by 4 bases and J by 6 bases, and 16 bases separated the two germline ends. Per germline, CDR1 WSHSY and CDR2 SAAADI. The CDR3 is made up of 14 amino acids. The DNA for the CDR3 is TGCGCCAGCAGTGTGGATCGTATGGCAGGCGAGCAGTACTTC. Translation: CASSVDRMAGEQYF.

This clonotype was recorded at least ten times. The chain couples TRBV11-2 to TRBJ1-1; TRBD1 matches 7 bases. V gave up 3 bases and J gave up 5 bases; unmatched junction bases: 24. Germline V gene lookup returns CDR1 SGHAT and CDR2 FQNNGV. The length of the CDR3 is 20 residues. The CDR3 bases are TGTGCCAGCAGCTTCTCTTTCCGGAAGAAGGGACAGAGAGCTGGGACTGAAGCTTTCTTT. It yields the protein CASSFSFRKKGQRAGTEAFF.

This clonotype has ten or more counts. The V call is TRBV20-1, the J call TRBJ2-7; D is perhaps TRBD1 or TRBD2 (5 bases each). CDR1 is DFQATT, CDR2 SNEGSKA, per germline (reference sequence). The CDR3 contains 14 residues. V was pared by 3 bases and J by 3 bases, with 15 bases between. CDR3: CSARGRPSIYEQYF. The CDR3, as DNA: TGCAGTGCTAGGGGACGTCCGAGCATCTACGAGCAGTACTTC.

This clonotype appeared a few times. Mismatch with germline at one junction end may stem from a read error. The chain employs TRBV11-2 and TRBJ2-1; D could derive from TRBD1 or TRBD2 (5 bases each). Looked up from germline, CDR1 is SGHAT and CDR2 is FQNNGV. The CDR3 has 12 amino acids. The CDR3 loop reads CASSPGTTTTLF. CDR3 bases: TGTGCCAGCAGCCCCGGGACCACCACGACGCTCTTC. Full variable domain (remainder filled in from reference TRBV11-2 and TRBJ2-1): EAGVAQSPRYKIIEKRQSVAFWCNPISGHATLYWYQQILGQGPKLLIQFQNNGVVDDSQLPKDRFSAERLKGVDSTLKIQPAKLEDSAVYLCASSPGTTTTLFGPGTRLTVL.

The chain links TRBV15 to TRBJ2-2, with TRBD1 matching over 7 bases. CDR1 and CDR2 (germline): LNHNV, YYDKDF (reference sequence). The CDR3 is 16 amino acids. V gave up 6 bases and J gave up 3 bases; unmatched junction bases: 10. CDR3 bases: TGTGCCACCAGAACCGACAGGGTCCCACACACCGGGGAGCTGTTTTTT. Translating gives CATRTDRVPHTGELFF.

Only one count was recorded for this clonotype. The CDR3 coding sequence is TGTGCCAGCAGTCCTAGTCCGGGGCGCAGGGCCAAAAACATTCAGTACTTC. This translates into CASSPSPGRRAKNIQYF. The V and J genes are TRBV12-3 or TRBV12-4 and TRBJ2-4; either TRBD1 or TRBD2 may supply D (5 bases each). The CDR3 has 17 amino acids. V lost 5 bases and J lost 1, with 18 bases in between.

This clonotype was seen at least ten times. V and J are TRBV5-1 and TRBJ2-7; 12 nucleotides align to TRBD1. The CDR3 runs to 15 residues. CDR1 is SGHRS and CDR2 is YFSETQ in the germline V gene. The trim removed 2 bases at V and 4 bases at J, leaving 4 bases unmatched. CDR3 bases: TGCGCCAGCAGCTTAGGGACAGGGGGCGGTTACGAGCAGTACTTC. Encoded protein: CASSLGTGGGYEQYF. Drawing the rest from reference TRBV5-1 and TRBJ2-7, the complete variable domain is KAGVTQTPRYLIKTRGQQVTLSCSPISGHRSVSWYQQTPGQGLQFLFEYFSETQRNKGNFPGRFSGRQFSNSRSEMNVSTLELGDSALYLCASSLGTGGGYEQYFGPGTRLTVT.

This clonotype has a handful of counts. The chain joins TRBV7-3 to TRBJ2-3; D gene uncertain. The CDR3 contains 13 residues. The V end lost 5 bases, the J end lost 3 bases, and 9 bases lay between the germline ends. Germline assignment: CDR1 SGHTA and CDR2 FQGTGA. The CDR3 DNA sequence: TGTGCCAGCAGCACCCGACAAACAGATACGCAGTATTTT. Protein: CASSTRQTDTQYF.

The chain carries TRBV5-1 and TRBJ2-2, with 7 bases that match TRBD1. This CDR3 has 16 residues. V was clipped by 0 bases and J by 4 bases; unmatched bases: 6. Germline V gives CDR1 SGHRS, CDR2 YFSETQ. As DNA, the CDR3 is TGCGCCAGCAGCTTGGCCACAGGGGCGATCACCGGGGAGCTGTTTTTT. Translated: CASSLATGAITGELFF.

This clonotype was found many times. V gene TRBV20-1 combines with J gene TRBJ2-7; 10 bases fit TRBD1. Germline loops: CDR1 DFQATT, CDR2 SNEGSKA (reference sequence). CDR3 length equals 14 residues. Unmatched junction bases numbered 7, after V lost 3 bases and J lost 5 bases. Here the CDR3 reads CSARPPGQGNEQYF. For the CDR3, the DNA is TGCAGTGCTAGGCCACCGGGACAGGGGAACGAGCAGTACTTC.